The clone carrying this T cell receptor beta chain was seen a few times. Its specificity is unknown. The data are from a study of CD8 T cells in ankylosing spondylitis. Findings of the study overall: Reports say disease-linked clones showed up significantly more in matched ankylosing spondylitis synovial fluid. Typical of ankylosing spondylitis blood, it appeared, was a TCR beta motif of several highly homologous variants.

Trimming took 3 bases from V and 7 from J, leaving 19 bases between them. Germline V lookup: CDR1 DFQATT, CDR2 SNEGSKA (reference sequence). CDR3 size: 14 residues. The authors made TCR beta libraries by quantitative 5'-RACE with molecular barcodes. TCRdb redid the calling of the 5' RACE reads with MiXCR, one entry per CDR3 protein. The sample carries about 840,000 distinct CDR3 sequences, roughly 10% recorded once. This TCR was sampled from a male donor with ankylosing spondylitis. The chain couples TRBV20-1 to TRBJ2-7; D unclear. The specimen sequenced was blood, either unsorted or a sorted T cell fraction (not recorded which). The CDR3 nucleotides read TGCAGTGCTAGCTACCTCATTGGAGTGTGGGAGCAGTACTTC. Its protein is CSASYLIGVWEQYF.